A single sample is the source of the 24 T cell receptor beta chains below, sequenced in a study of early T cells in non-severe SARS-CoV-2 infection (dated by TCRdb to the early 2020s). Library method: 5' RACE. The instrument given in TCRdb is NextSeq 500. TCRdb reworked the public reads: Q25 trimming with fastp, MiXCR clone assembly, productive beta chains retained. Each entry merges the rows of one CDR3 protein and shows their most common DNA and genes. Counted in this sample were tens of thousands of distinct CDR3 sequences; roughly 5.4% of them appeared once. Clones ranked in the top ten supply approximately 3.6% of the sample. The sample taken for sequencing was whole blood. These receptors were taken from an adult who was a healthcare worker with PCR-confirmed SARS-CoV-2 infection or an uninfected control (not recorded which).

This clonotype was seen repeatedly, ten times or more. The genes are TRBV7-2 and TRBJ2-5; TRBD1 aligns across 9 bases. Trimming cost V 5 bases and J 2 bases; bases outside gene matches: 6. The CDR3 extends over 15 amino acids. Germline V CDR1 and CDR2: SGHTA, FQGNSA. In DNA form, the CDR3 reads TGTGCCAGCAGCCCGGCCGACAGGGGGCAAGAGACCCAGTACTTC. This gives the protein CASSPADRGQETQYF.

This clonotype was seen a few times. The genes are TRBV28 and TRBJ1-6; no clear D. Trimming took off 5 bases at V and 9 bases at J, with 14 bases between the two ends. Germline-derived CDR1 and CDR2 are MDHEN and SYDVKM. The CDR3 runs 14 residues. CDR3 sequence: CASSPPLVPSPLHF. For the CDR3, the DNA is TGTGCCAGCAGTCCCCCCCTTGTTCCTTCACCCCTCCACTTT.

The J gene is TRBJ2-3, the V gene TRBV9; 7 nucleotides align to TRBD2. The CDR3 spans 14 residues. Trimming took 0 bases from V and 3 from J; bases not matched to a gene: 1. The germline V gene has CDR1 SGDLS and CDR2 YYNGEE. CDR3 sequence (DNA): TGTGCCAGCAGCGTAGGCGGGAGAACAGATACGCAGTATTTT. Protein sequence: CASSVGGRTDTQYF. The whole variable domain, filled in from reference TRBV9 and TRBJ2-3, reads DSGVTQTPKHLITATGQRVTLRCSPRSGDLSVYWYQQSLDQGLQFLIQYYNGEERAKGNILERFSAQQFPDLHSELNLSSLELGDSALYFCASSVGGRTDTQYFGPGTRLTVL.

This clonotype was recorded at least ten times. Here the CDR3 DNA reads TGTGCCAGCAGCTTAAACGTGCATCAGGAGACCCAGTACTTC. Translating gives CASSLNVHQETQYF. The gene calls are TRBV7-2 and TRBJ2-5; unclear D gene. The germline gives CDR1 SGHTA, CDR2 FQGNSA. CDR3 length equals 14 residues. V was shortened by 2 bases and J by 5 bases, with 12 bases between the two germline ends.

This clonotype was recorded a few times. The chain links TRBV6-1 to TRBJ1-5; D is unclear. The CDR3 covers 15 residues. Germline CDR1 is MNHNS and CDR2 is SASEGT. Trimming stripped 3 bases from V and 2 bases from J, with 11 bases between. The CDR3 DNA is TGTGCCAGCAGTGAGGCGGGGAAGGGCAATCAGCCCCAGCATTTT. This translates into CASSEAGKGNQPQHF.

The chain carries TRBV3-1 and TRBJ2-6; D unresolved. Germline CDR1 is LGHDT and CDR2 is YNNKEL (reference sequence). There are 18 residues in the CDR3. The V and J ends lost 0 bases and 0 bases respectively, with 12 bases between them. As DNA, the CDR3 is TGTGCCAGCAGCCAAGATACCGGGCTCCGCTCTGGGGCCAACGTCCTGACTTTC. Translating gives CASSQDTGLRSGANVLTF.

The table lists this clonotype with a few counts. The chain couples TRBV3-1 to TRBJ2-7; TRBD1 aligns across 11 bases. The germline gives CDR1 LGHDT, CDR2 YNNKEL (reference sequence). The CDR3 length is 14 residues. V lost 5 bases to trimming and J lost 8 bases; unmatched junction nucleotides: 8. CDR3 DNA: TGTGCCAGCAGCGTCGGGGACAGGGGGGGTAAGCAGTACTTC. This encodes CASSVGDRGGKQYF.

This clonotype has ten or more counts. The chain carries TRBV6-4 and TRBJ2-3, with 7 nucleotides matching TRBD1. The V gene's germline CDR1 is MRHNA and CDR2 SNTAGT. The V gene end was trimmed by 0 bases and the J gene end by 4 bases; junction bases not matched to a gene: 7. The length of the CDR3 is 16 residues. The CDR3 loop is CASSDSGTEGSDTQYF. CDR3 nucleotides: TGTGCCAGCAGTGACTCCGGGACAGAAGGCTCAGATACGCAGTATTTT.

At least ten counts were recorded for this clonotype. The genes are TRBV10-2 and TRBJ2-7; 8 nucleotides align to TRBD2. The CDR3 has 15 residues. J gave up 7 bases and V 8 bases, and 16 bases lay outside the gene matches. The germline V gene has CDR1 WSHSY and CDR2 SAAADI. The DNA of the CDR3 is TGCGCCAGCCATCCAGCGGGAGTCGGGCGGATGGAGCAGTACTTC. Translated: CASHPAGVGRMEQYF.

This clonotype has ten or more counts. The gene calls are TRBV27 and TRBJ1-4; no clear D gene. Trimming took 8 bases from V and 5 from J, leaving 12 bases between them. The CDR3 is made up of 13 amino acids. Germline CDR1 MNHEY, CDR2 SMNVEV (reference sequence). This CDR3 is CASRGNLNEKLFF. DNA for the CDR3: TGTGCCAGCCGGGGAAACCTAAATGAAAAACTGTTTTTT.

This clonotype was counted a few times. The chain combines TRBV28 with TRBJ1-2; D unresolved. V was trimmed by 5 bases and J by 8 bases, leaving 21 bases between them. The germline CDR1 and CDR2 sequences are MDHEN and SYDVKM. The CDR3 length is 15 residues. This CDR3 is CASSIGGLPEEGYTF. As DNA, the CDR3 is TGTGCCAGCAGTATTGGAGGTCTTCCAGAGGAAGGCTACACCTTC.

A few counts support this clonotype. The chain links TRBV4-1 to TRBJ1-2; 8 nucleotides agree with TRBD1. The CDR3 totals 16 residues. Germline V gene lookup returns CDR1 MGHRA and CDR2 YSYEKL. The V gene end was trimmed by 4 bases and the J gene end by 0 bases; junction bases not matched to a gene: 7. CDR3 DNA sequence: TGCGCCAGCAGCCTACGAGACAGGGGAGCTAACTATGGCTACACCTTC. Encoded protein: CASSLRDRGANYGYTF.

The CDR3 DNA reads as TGCGCCAGCAGCCAAGGTCAGCCAGGGAACTACGAGCAGTACTTC. Protein sequence: CASSQGQPGNYEQYF. The V gene is TRBV4-3, the J gene TRBJ2-7; TRBD1 is a possible D gene (5 bases). The germline V gene encodes CDR1 LGHNA and CDR2 YSLEER. The CDR3 contains 15 residues. Between the trimmed V and J ends, which lost 1 base and 3 bases, there was a span of 13 bases.

This clonotype turned up a few times. The rearrangement uses TRBV5-4 and TRBJ2-2; unclear D gene. Trimming removed 2 bases at V and 4 bases at J, with 12 bases between. The CDR3 consists of 15 residues. In germline, CDR1 is SGHNT, CDR2 YYREEE (reference sequence). The CDR3 is CASSFGRRSTGELFF. The CDR3 region has the DNA TGTGCCAGCAGCTTTGGCAGGCGATCCACCGGGGAGCTGTTTTTT.

This clonotype was counted many times. The genes are TRBV7-2 and TRBJ2-7; D perhaps matches TRBD2 (5 bases). The germline CDR1 and CDR2 sequences are SGHTA and FQGNSA. Trimming pared 10 bases from V and 2 bases from J, leaving 12 bases between. The CDR3 has 12 amino acids. The CDR3 sequence is CAIGLAAYEQYF. CDR3 coding DNA: TGTGCCATCGGGCTAGCAGCCTACGAGCAGTACTTC. The full variable domain, rest sourced from reference TRBV7-2 and TRBJ2-7, is GAGVSQSPSNKVTEKGKDVELRCDPISGHTALYWYRQSLGQGLEFLIYFQGNSAPDKSGLPSDRFSAERTGGSVSTLTIQRTQQEDSAVYLCAIGLAAYEQYFGPGTRLTVT.

A remark on this clonotype: One base away lies a much larger clone, so this may be a sequencing read error. This chain links TRBV7-9 with TRBJ2-2, with D possibly TRBD1 on 6 matching bases. CDR1 and CDR2 from the germline V gene are SEHNR and FQNEAQ (reference sequence). CDR3 length: 17 amino acids. In DNA, the CDR3 is TGTCCCAGCAGCCGACGTTGGGCAGGGGTCTACACCGGGGAGCTGTTTTTT. It specifies CPSSRRWAGVYTGELFF.

This clonotype occurred many times. The chain joins TRBV4-1 to TRBJ2-7, with 8 bases identical to TRBD2. The CDR3 spans 15 residues. V shed 5 bases, J shed 3 bases, and the junction held 9 bases outside the gene matches. Germline-derived CDR1 and CDR2 are MGHRA and YSYEKL. The CDR3 DNA is TGCGCCAGCAGCACGGGAACGGGAGGGAGCTACGAGCAGTACTTC. Residues: CASSTGTGGSYEQYF.

The V call is TRBV11-3, the J call TRBJ2-2; no definite D call. The V and J ends lost 5 bases and 6 bases respectively, with 7 bases between them. This CDR3 spans 12 amino acids. CDR1 and CDR2 from the germline V gene are SGHNT and YENEEA. The CDR3 protein is CASSPFAGELFF. The CDR3 DNA follows: TGTGCCAGCAGCCCATTTGCCGGGGAGCTGTTTTTT.

This clonotype was found many times. This chain connects TRBV4-2 to TRBJ2-1, with TRBD2 matching 11 bases. Germline V CDR1 and CDR2: LGHNA, YNFKEQ. After removal of 5 bases from V and 3 bases from J, the junction contained 3 bases not matched to a gene. The CDR3 length is 15 residues. This chain's CDR3 is CASSVTSGNYNEQFF. The CDR3 nucleotides are TGTGCCAGCAGCGTGACTAGCGGGAACTACAATGAGCAGTTCTTC.

This clonotype was seen a few times. The CDR3 DNA follows: TGTGCCAGCAGCTTATTACAGAAGATCAATGAGCAGTTCTTC. It is translated as CASSLLQKINEQFF. V is TRBV11-1 and J is TRBJ2-1; D gene uncertain. The germline V gene encodes CDR1 SGHAT and CDR2 FQDESV (reference sequence). V shed 2 bases and J shed 6 bases, with 11 bases lying between them. CDR3 length equals 14 residues.

This clonotype was recorded at least ten times. The chain recombines TRBV9 with TRBJ1-3; D gene unclear. CDR3 length: 14 residues. Between the trimmed V and J ends, which lost 4 bases and 5 bases, there was a span of 13 bases. Germline values: CDR1 SGDLS, CDR2 YYNGEE. CDR3 coding DNA: TGTGCCAGCAGCCTATCCGACGGGAGAAACACCATATATTTT. It translates to CASSLSDGRNTIYF.

This clonotype was detected only a few times. The chain is built from TRBV20-1 and TRBJ2-5, with D possibly TRBD1 on 5 matching bases. Germline V gene sequence: CDR1 DFQATT, CDR2 SNEGSKA (reference sequence). The V end lost 4 bases, the J end lost 1 base, and 13 bases lay between the germline ends. The CDR3 has 14 amino acids. The CDR3 DNA follows: TGCAGTGCTACCCCCCCAAGGGGCCAAGAGACCCAGTACTTC. Its translation is CSATPPRGQETQYF.

This rearrangement joins TRBV7-2 to TRBJ2-7, with 7 bases matching TRBD1. Germline-derived CDR1 and CDR2 are SGHTA and FQGNSA. Germline trimming cut 5 bases from V and 3 bases from J; bases unmatched to any gene: 10. The CDR3 loop spans 15 amino acids. CDR3 DNA: TGTGCCAGCAGCCGCACGTTCGGGACAGACTACGAGCAGTACTTC. This sequence encodes CASSRTFGTDYEQYF.

This clonotype was observed many times. The chain has TRBV14 and TRBJ2-5; D is perhaps TRBD2 (6 bases). CDR3 length: 15 residues. Germline CDR1 is SGHDN and CDR2 is FVKESK. V gave up 8 bases and J gave up 4 bases, with 20 bases separating them. The CDR3 sequence: CASSHLVEEGETQYF. Written as DNA, the CDR3 is TGTGCCAGCTCCCACTTGGTGGAGGAGGGAGAGACCCAGTACTTC.